This T cell receptor (beta chain) came from a study of T cell repertoires in cytomegalovirus infection. Turning to this clonotype: Its antigen remains unknown.

The CDR3 length is 16 residues. Germline V gives CDR1 SGHTA, CDR2 FQGNSA. V dropped 0 bases and J dropped 9; count of bases not matched to a gene: 9. TCRdb re-called the reads with MiXCR, one entry per CDR3 protein. The table has approximately 170,000 distinct CDR3 sequences, more than 15% seen once. Points from the study as a whole: Cumulative public TCR beta family frequency identified carriers of CMV plus the relevant HLA.

The rearrangement links TRBV7-2 to TRBJ2-1; 9 bases match TRBD2. Specimen: CD8+ T cells from PBMCs. This receptor was taken from a human donor in good health (CMV status not recorded). Some clones in this sample may be carry-over from other donors' samples. The CDR3 here is CASSLATASGIVEQFF. For the CDR3, the DNA is TGTGCCAGCAGCTTAGCTACGGCTAGCGGGATCGTTGAGCAGTTCTTC.